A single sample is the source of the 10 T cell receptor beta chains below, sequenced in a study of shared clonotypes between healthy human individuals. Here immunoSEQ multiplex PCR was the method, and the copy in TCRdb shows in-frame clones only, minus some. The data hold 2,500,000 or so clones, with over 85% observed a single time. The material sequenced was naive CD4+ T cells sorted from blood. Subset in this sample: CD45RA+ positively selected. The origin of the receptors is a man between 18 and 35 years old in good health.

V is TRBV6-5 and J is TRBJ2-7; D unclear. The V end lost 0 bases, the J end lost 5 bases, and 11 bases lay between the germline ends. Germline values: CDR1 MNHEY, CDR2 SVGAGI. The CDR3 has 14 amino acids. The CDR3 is CASSYSGPGDEQYF. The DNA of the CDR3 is TGTGCCAGCAGTTACTCCGGGCCAGGCGACGAGCAGTACTTC.

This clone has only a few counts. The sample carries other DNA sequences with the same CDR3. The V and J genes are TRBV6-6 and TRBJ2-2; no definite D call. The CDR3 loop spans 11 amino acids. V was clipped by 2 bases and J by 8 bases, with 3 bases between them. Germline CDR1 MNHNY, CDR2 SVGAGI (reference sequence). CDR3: CASSYRGELFF. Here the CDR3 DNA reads TGTGCCAGCAGTTACAGGGGGGAGCTGTTTTTT.

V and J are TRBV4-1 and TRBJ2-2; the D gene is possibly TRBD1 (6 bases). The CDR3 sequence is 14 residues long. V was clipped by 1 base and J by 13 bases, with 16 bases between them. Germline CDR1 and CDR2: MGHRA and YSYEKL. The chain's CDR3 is CASSQGGGWGRLFF. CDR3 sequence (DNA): TGCGCCAGCAGCCAAGGTGGGGGATGGGGGCGGCTGTTTTTT.

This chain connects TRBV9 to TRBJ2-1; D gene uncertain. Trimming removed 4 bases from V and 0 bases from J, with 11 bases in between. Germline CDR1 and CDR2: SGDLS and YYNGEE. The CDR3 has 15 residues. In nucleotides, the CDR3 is TGTGCCAGCAGCCGGCTTAGTGGCTCCTACAATGAGCAGTTCTTC. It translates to CASSRLSGSYNEQFF.

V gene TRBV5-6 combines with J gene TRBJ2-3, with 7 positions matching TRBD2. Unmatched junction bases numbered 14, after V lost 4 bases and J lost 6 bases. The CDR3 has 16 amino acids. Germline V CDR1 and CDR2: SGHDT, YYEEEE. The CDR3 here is CASSPVSAGVGDTQYF. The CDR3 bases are TGTGCCAGCAGCCCGGTTTCGGCGGGAGTGGGGGATACGCAGTATTTT.

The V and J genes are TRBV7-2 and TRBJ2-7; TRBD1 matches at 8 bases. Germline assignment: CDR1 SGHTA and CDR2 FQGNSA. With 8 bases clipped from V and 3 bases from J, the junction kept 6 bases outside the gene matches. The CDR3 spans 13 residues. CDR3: CASGQGLSYEQYF. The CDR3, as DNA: TGTGCCAGCGGACAGGGCCTTAGCTACGAGCAGTACTTC.

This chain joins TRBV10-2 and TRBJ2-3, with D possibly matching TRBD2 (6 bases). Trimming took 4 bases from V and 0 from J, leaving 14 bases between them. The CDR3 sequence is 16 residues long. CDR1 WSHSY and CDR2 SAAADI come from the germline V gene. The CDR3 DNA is TGCGCCAGCAGTGTCTTTGGAGGGTCTAGCACAGATACGCAGTATTTT. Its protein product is CASSVFGGSSTDTQYF.

The CDR3 DNA follows: TGTGCCAGCAGTACCCAACCGAGACAGGGACGCCATGGCTACACCTTC. It encodes CASSTQPRQGRHGYTF. This chain connects TRBV28 to TRBJ1-2, with TRBD1 matching 7 bases. Germline lookup yields CDR1 MDHEN and CDR2 SYDVKM. The CDR3 has 16 amino acids. Germline trimming cut 5 bases from V and 6 bases from J; bases unmatched to any gene: 15.

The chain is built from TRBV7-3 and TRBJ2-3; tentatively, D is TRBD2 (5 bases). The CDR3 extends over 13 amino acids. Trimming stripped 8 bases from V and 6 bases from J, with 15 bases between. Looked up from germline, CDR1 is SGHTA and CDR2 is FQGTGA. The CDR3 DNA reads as TGTGCCAGCTCCGAAAGCTCGGGGGATACGCAGTATTTT. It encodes CASSESSGDTQYF.

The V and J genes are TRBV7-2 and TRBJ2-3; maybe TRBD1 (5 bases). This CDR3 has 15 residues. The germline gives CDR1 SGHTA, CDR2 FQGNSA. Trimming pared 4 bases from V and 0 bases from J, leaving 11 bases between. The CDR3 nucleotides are TGTGCCAGCAGCTCCGGACAAAGTAGCACAGATACGCAGTATTTT. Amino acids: CASSSGQSSTDTQYF.